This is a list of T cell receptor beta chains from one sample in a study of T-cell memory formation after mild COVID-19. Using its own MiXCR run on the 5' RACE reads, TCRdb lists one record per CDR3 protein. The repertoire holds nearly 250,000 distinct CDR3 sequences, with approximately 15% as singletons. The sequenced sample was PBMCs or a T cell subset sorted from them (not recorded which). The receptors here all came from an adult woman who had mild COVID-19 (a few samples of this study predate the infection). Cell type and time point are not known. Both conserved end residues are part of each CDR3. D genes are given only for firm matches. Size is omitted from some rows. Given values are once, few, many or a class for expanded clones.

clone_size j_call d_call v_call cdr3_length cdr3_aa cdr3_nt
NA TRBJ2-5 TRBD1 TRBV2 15 CASRGQGPRSETQYF TGTGCCAGCAGGGGACAGGGGCCGAGGTCAGAGACCCAGTACTTC
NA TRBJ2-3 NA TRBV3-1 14 CASSPDTFTDTQYF TGTGCCAGCAGCCCCGACACCTTCACAGATACGCAGTATTTT
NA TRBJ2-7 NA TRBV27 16 CASSLARRRDSYEQYF TGTGCCAGCAGTTTAGCCCGGAGGAGGGATTCCTACGAGCAGTACTTC
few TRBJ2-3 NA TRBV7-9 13 CASSLRAADTQYF TGTGCCAGCAGCTTAAGGGCAGCAGATACGCAGTATTTT
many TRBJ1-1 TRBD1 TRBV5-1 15 CASSLVGQGGTEAFF TGCGCCAGCAGCTTGGTCGGACAGGGAGGCACTGAAGCTTTCTTT
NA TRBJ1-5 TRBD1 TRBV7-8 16 CASSQGTAYSNQPQHF TGTGCCAGCAGCCAAGGGACAGCCTATAGCAATCAGCCCCAGCATTTT
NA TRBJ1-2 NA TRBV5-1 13 CASSPRDIYGYTF TGCGCCAGCAGTCCCCGGGACATCTATGGCTACACCTTC
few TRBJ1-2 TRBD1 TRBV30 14 CAWREQGAVYGYTF TGTGCCTGGAGAGAACAGGGGGCGGTCTATGGCTACACCTTC
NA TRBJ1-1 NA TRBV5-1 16 CASSYYPGQSNTEAFF TGCGCCAGCAGCTACTATCCCGGACAGTCGAACACTGAAGCTTTCTTT
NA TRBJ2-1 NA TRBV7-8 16 CASIRRVGGPGDEQFF TGTGCCAGCATCCGTCGAGTCGGGGGGCCCGGGGATGAGCAGTTCTTC
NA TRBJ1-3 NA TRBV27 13 CASSSGLGNTIYF TGTGCCAGCAGTTCGGGCCTTGGAAACACCATATATTTT
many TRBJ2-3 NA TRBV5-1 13 CASSLHRTDTQYF TGCGCCAGCAGCCTACACCGCACAGATACGCAGTATTTT
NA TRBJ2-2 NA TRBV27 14 CASSPPGNTGELFF TGTGCCAGCAGCCCCCCTGGAAACACCGGGGAGCTGTTTTTT
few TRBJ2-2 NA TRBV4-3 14 CASGPSSGTGELFF TGCGCCAGTGGGCCTAGCTCGGGCACCGGGGAGCTGTTTTTT
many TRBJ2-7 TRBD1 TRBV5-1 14 CASSREGQSYEQYF TGCGCCAGCAGCCGTGAGGGACAGTCCTACGAGCAGTACTTC
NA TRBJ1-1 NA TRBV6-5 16 CASSPRDEDPFTEAFF TGTGCCAGCAGTCCGAGGGACGAAGATCCATTCACTGAAGCTTTCTTT
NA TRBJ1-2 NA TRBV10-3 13 CAISEQDRYGYTF TGTGCCATCAGTGAGCAGGACCGGTATGGCTACACCTTC
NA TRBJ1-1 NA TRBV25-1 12 CASSDQVTEAFF TGTGCCAGCAGTGACCAGGTTACTGAAGCTTTCTTT
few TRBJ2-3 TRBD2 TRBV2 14 CADRTSGSTDTQYF TGTGCCGACCGGACTAGCGGGAGCACAGATACGCAGTATTTT
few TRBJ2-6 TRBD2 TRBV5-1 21 CASSRSGTSGLLSSGANVLTF TGCGCCAGCAGCCGATCCGGGACTAGCGGGTTACTGAGCTCTGGGGCCAACGTCCTGACTTTC
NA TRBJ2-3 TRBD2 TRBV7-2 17 CASSRYTSGRGSDTQYF TGTGCCAGCAGCCGCTATACTAGCGGACGGGGCTCAGATACGCAGTATTTT
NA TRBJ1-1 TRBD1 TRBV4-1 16 CASSQGQGGAGTEAFF TGCGCCAGCAGCCAAGGGCAGGGGGGCGCTGGGACTGAAGCTTTCTTT
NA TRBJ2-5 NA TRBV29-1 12 CSVGIRGETQYF TGCAGCGTTGGTATCCGAGGAGAGACCCAGTACTTC
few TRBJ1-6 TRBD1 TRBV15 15 CATSRRGQSNSPLHF TGTGCCACCAGCAGGAGGGGACAGTCTAATTCACCCCTCCACTTT
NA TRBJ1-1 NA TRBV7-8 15 CASSLAGPVNTEAFF TGTGCCAGCAGCTTAGCCGGGCCCGTGAACACTGAAGCTTTCTTT
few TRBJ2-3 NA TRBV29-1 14 CSAALVAIADTQYF TGCAGCGCTGCGCTCGTGGCGATCGCAGATACGCAGTATTTT
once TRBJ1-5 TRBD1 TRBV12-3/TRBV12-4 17 CASSSGQRTQEVQPQHF TGTGCCAGCAGCTCGGGACAGCGGACCCAGGAGGTTCAGCCCCAGCATTTT
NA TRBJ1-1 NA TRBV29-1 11 CSVVKGTEAFF TGCAGCGTTGTTAAAGGAACTGAAGCTTTCTTT
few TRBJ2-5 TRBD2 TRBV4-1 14 CASSRTSPDAAQYF TGCGCCAGCAGCCGGACTAGTCCTGACGCGGCCCAGTACTTC
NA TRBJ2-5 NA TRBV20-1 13 CSTRPRIQETQYF TGCAGCACCCGCCCTCGGATCCAAGAGACCCAGTACTTC
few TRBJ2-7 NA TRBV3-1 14 CASSRWESSYEQYF TGTGCCAGCAGCCGGTGGGAGAGCTCCTACGAGCAGTACTTC
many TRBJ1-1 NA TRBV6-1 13 CASSRGRNTEAFF TGTGCCAGCAGTAGGGGCAGGAACACTGAAGCTTTCTTT
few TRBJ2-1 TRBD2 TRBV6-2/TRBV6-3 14 CASSWTSELSEQFF TGTGCCAGCAGCTGGACTAGTGAACTTAGTGAGCAGTTCTTC
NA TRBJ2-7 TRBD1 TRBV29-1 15 CSVEDAGQVPYEQYF TGCAGCGTTGAAGATGCGGGACAGGTTCCCTACGAGCAGTACTTC
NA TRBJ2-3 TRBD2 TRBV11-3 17 CASSLALLAGGTDTQYF TGTGCCAGCAGCTTAGCCCTTCTAGCGGGGGGAACAGATACGCAGTATTTT
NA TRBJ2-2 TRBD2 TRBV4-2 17 CASSQVLLAGEVGELFF TGTGCCAGCAGCCAAGTATTACTAGCGGGAGAGGTCGGGGAGCTGTTTTTT
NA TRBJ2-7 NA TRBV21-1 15 CASSSLGTGVCEQYF TGTGCCAGCAGCTCTCTCGGGACAGGGGTTTGCGAGCAGTACTTC
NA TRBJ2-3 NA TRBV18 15 CASSLGRARADTQYF TGTGCCAGCTCCCTCGGAAGGGCCAGGGCAGATACGCAGTATTTT
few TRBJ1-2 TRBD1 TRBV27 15 CASSLADRGGYGYTF TGTGCCAGCAGTTTAGCAGACAGGGGTGGGTATGGCTACACCTTC
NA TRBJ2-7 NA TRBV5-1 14 CASRSGTVTYEQYF TGCGCCAGCAGATCCGGGACGGTGACCTACGAGCAGTACTTC
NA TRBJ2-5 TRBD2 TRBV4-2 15 CASSQASGIQETQYF TGTGCCAGCAGCCAAGCTAGCGGAATCCAAGAGACCCAGTACTTC
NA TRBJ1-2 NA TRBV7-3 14 CASSLGSGNYGYTF TGTGCCAGCAGCTTAGGATCGGGGAACTATGGCTACACCTTC
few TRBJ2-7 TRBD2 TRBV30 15 CAWSVGASGIYEQYF TGTGCCTGGAGTGTAGGTGCTAGCGGGATCTACGAGCAGTACTTC
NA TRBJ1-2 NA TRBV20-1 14 CSARDPDRRSGYTF TGCAGTGCTAGAGATCCGGACAGAAGGTCTGGCTACACCTTC
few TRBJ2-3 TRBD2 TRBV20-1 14 CSAVSGGAGDTQYF TGCAGTGCTGTTAGCGGGGGGGCGGGAGATACGCAGTATTTT
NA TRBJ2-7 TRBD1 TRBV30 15 CAWARWRQGTYEQYF TGTGCCTGGGCCCGTTGGAGACAGGGTACCTACGAGCAGTACTTC
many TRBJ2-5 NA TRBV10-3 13 CAISERAEETQYF TGTGCCATCAGTGAGAGGGCGGAGGAGACCCAGTACTTC
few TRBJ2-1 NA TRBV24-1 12 CATSDEVNEQFF TGTGCCACCAGTGATGAGGTAAATGAGCAGTTCTTC
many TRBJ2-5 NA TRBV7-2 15 CASSFARAPQETQYF TGTGCCAGCAGCTTCGCAAGGGCTCCACAAGAGACCCAGTACTTC
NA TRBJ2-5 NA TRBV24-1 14 CATSEPGVEETQYF TGTGCCACCAGTGAGCCGGGAGTGGAAGAGACCCAGTACTTC
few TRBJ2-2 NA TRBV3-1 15 CASSHGGLNTGELFF TGTGCCAGCAGCCATGGGGGGCTGAACACCGGGGAGCTGTTTTTT
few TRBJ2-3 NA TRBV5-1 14 CASSKGGPTDTQYF TGCGCCAGCTCGAAAGGGGGGCCGACAGATACGCAGTATTTT
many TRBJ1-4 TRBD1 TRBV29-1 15 CSARQGGESGEKLFF TGCAGCGCCCGACAGGGCGGAGAATCAGGTGAAAAACTGTTTTTT